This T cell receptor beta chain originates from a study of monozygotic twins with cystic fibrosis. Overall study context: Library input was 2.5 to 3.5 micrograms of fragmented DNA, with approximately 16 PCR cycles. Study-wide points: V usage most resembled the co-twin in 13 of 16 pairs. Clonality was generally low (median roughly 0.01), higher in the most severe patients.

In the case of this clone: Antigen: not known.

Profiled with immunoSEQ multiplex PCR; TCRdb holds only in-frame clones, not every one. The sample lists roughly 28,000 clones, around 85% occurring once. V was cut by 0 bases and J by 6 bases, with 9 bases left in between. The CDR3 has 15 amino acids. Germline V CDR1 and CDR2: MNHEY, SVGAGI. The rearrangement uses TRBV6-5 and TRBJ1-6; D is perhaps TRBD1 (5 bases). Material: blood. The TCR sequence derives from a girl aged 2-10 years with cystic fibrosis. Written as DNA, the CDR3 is TGTGCCAGCAGTTACTCGTCCAGGGCTAATTCACCCCTCCACTTT. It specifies CASSYSSRANSPLHF.